The 14 T cell receptor beta chains below were found in one sample sequenced in a study of blood T cell repertoires in COVID-19. Assay used: immunoSEQ multiplex PCR; TCRdb lists only in-frame clones, some missing. In the table there are 450,000 or so clones, 85% to 90% of which are singletons. The sample comprised peripheral blood. All receptors come from a man between 18 and 35 years old with COVID-19, enrolled during active disease.

The J gene is TRBJ1-1, the V gene TRBV7-3; D uncertain. Trimming left V 3 bases short and J 7 bases short, with 12 bases between. Germline V lookup: CDR1 SGHTA, CDR2 FQGTGA. The CDR3 length is 13 residues. CDR3 sequence: CASSFSGSGEAFF. The DNA for the CDR3 is TGTGCCAGCAGCTTTAGTGGGTCGGGTGAAGCTTTCTTT. The full variable domain, with the rest looked up from reference TRBV7-3 and TRBJ1-1, is GAGVSQTPSNKVTEKGKYVELRCDPISGHTALYWYRQSLGQGPEFLIYFQGTGAADDSGLPNDRFFAVRPEGSVSTLKIQRTERGDSAVYLCASSFSGSGEAFFGQGTRLTVV.

The chain joins TRBV20-1 to TRBJ2-1; D is uncertain. Trimming took 1 base from V and 8 from J, leaving 6 bases between them. Germline CDR1 is DFQATT and CDR2 is SNEGSKA (reference sequence). CDR3 length: 11 residues. CDR3 bases: TGCAGTGCTAGAGTTCTCGATGAGCAGTTCTTC. Amino acids: CSARVLDEQFF.

V is TRBV27 and J is TRBJ2-7, with 8 positions matching TRBD1. Germline values: CDR1 MNHEY, CDR2 SMNVEV (reference sequence). The CDR3 has 15 amino acids. Trimming at V came to 3 bases and at J to 6 bases, leaving 10 bases not matched to a gene. CDR3 loop: CASSFGDRTLGEQYF. The CDR3 DNA follows: TGTGCCAGCAGTTTCGGGGACAGGACTCTTGGCGAGCAGTACTTC.

A word on this clone: A junction boundary mismatches the germline segment, possibly from a read error. This chain uses TRBV24-1 with TRBJ1-5; TRBD1 might be the D (6 bases). CDR1 is KGHDR and CDR2 is SFDVKD in the germline V gene. The CDR3 length is 15 residues. The CDR3 here is CDTSPKTGSNQPQHF. Written as DNA, the CDR3 is TGTGACACCAGTCCCAAAACAGGGAGCAATCAGCCCCAGCATTTT.

The chain combines TRBV4-1 with TRBJ2-7, with D possibly being TRBD1 (5 bases). The V gene's germline CDR1 is MGHRA and CDR2 YSYEKL. V gave up 0 bases and J gave up 4 bases, with 16 bases separating them. The CDR3 loop spans 16 amino acids. CDR3 sequence reads: CASSQDRGARLYEQYF. The DNA of the CDR3 is TGCGCCAGCAGCCAAGATCGTGGGGCACGGCTGTACGAGCAGTACTTC.

The chain carries TRBV24-1 and TRBJ2-3, with 8 bases matching TRBD2. V lost 4 bases to trimming and J lost 5 bases; unmatched junction nucleotides: 13. Germline-derived CDR1 and CDR2 are KGHDR and SFDVKD. The CDR3 is made up of 17 amino acids. Here the CDR3 DNA reads TGTGCCACCAGTGACCCCCGGAGCGGGAGTCTTAGAGATACGCAGTATTTT. This translates into CATSDPRSGSLRDTQYF.

This sequence joins TRBV5-1 and TRBJ1-1, with 7 positions matching TRBD1. Trimming removed 1 base from V and 2 bases from J; junction bases left unmatched: 5. The CDR3 runs 15 residues. From germline, CDR1 is SGHRS and CDR2 YFSETQ. The CDR3 DNA reads TGCGCCAGCAGCTTGTACCCAGGGGGAAACACTGAAGCTTTCTTT. Its protein product is CASSLYPGGNTEAFF.

The V call is TRBV3-1 (or the pseudogene TRBV3-2), the J call TRBJ2-5, with D possibly being TRBD1 (5 bases). Trimming shortened V by 4 bases and J by 0 bases, and 15 bases separated the two germline ends. CDR1 is LGHDT, CDR2 YNNKEL, per germline (reference sequence). This CDR3 contains 16 residues. CDR3 amino acids: CASSLGVGAHQETQYF. DNA for the CDR3: TGTGCCAGCAGCCTTGGGGTAGGGGCCCACCAAGAGACCCAGTACTTC.

The J gene is TRBJ2-5, the V gene TRBV2; 9 nucleotides match TRBD2. The CDR3 extends over 17 amino acids. CDR1 is SNHLY and CDR2 is FYNNEI in the germline V gene. The junction had 17 bases not matched to a gene; V was cut back by 7 bases and J by 5 bases. The DNA for the CDR3 is TGTGCCAGCACTCAAACTAGGACGCGGGAGGGCCAGGAGACCCAGTACTTC. Encoded protein: CASTQTRTREGQETQYF. Full variable domain (remainder filled in from reference TRBV2 and TRBJ2-5): EPEVTQTPSHQVTQMGQEVILRCVPISNHLYFYWYRQILGQKVEFLVSFYNNEISEKSEIFDDQFSVERPDGSNFTLKIRSTKLEDSAMYFCASTQTRTREGQETQYFGPGTRLLVL.

This chain connects TRBV10-3 to TRBJ2-6, with 7 positions matching TRBD1. Germline V gene sequence: CDR1 ENHRY, CDR2 SYGVKD. The V gene end was trimmed by 3 bases and the J gene end by 1 base; junction bases not matched to a gene: 3. This CDR3 is 16 amino acids long. The CDR3 nucleotides read TGTGCCATCAGTGACCCGACAGGGTCTGGGGCCAACGTCCTGACTTTC. As protein: CAISDPTGSGANVLTF.

A few counts support this clone. The chain is built from TRBV27 and TRBJ1-1; D remains ambiguous. The germline V gene encodes CDR1 MNHEY and CDR2 SMNVEV (reference sequence). V was cut by 1 base and J by 1 base, with 4 bases left in between. CDR3 size: 13 residues. As DNA, the CDR3 is TGTGCCAGCAGTTTATTCGGGAACACTGAAGCTTTCTTT. Its translation: CASSLFGNTEAFF.

This clone was detected once. DNA for the CDR3: TGTGCCTGGAGTGCGGGACAGGGAACAACTAATGAAAAACTGTTTTTT. It translates to CAWSAGQGTTNEKLFF. The chain employs TRBV30 and TRBJ1-4; 9 bases align to TRBD1. Germline V gene lookup returns CDR1 GTSNPN and CDR2 SVGIG (reference sequence). V shed 1 base, J shed 0 bases, and the junction held 3 bases outside the gene matches. CDR3 length: 16 amino acids.

V usage is TRBV5-4 and J usage is TRBJ2-3; TRBD1 might be the D (7 bases). CDR1 SGHNT and CDR2 YYREEE come from the germline V gene (reference sequence). This CDR3 is built from 16 residues. The V end was cut by 0 bases, the J end by 2 bases, with 13 bases between. DNA of the CDR3: TGTGCCAGCAGCTTGGGCGGGACAGCCCCCACAGATACGCAGTATTTT. The encoded protein is CASSLGGTAPTDTQYF.

This chain connects TRBV19 to TRBJ2-3, with a tentative D call TRBD2 (6 bases). V lost 5 bases and J lost 0, with 6 bases in between. Germline V CDR1 and CDR2: LNHDA, SQIVND (reference sequence). The CDR3 covers 13 residues. The CDR3, as DNA: TGTGCCAGTAGTGGGGGGAGCACAGATACGCAGTATTTT. Translating it yields CASSGGSTDTQYF.